This T cell receptor (beta chain) was found in a study of shared clonotypes between healthy human individuals. About the research overall: Donors consisted of two women and a few men between 18 and 49. Study conclusions and caveats: Among donors, sharing of clonotypes was expected to be affected by sequencing depth. Four donors shared 4.5% to 6.5% of their naive CD4 clonotypes.

The V and J ends lost 6 bases and 7 bases, in that order; junction bases with no gene match: 14. The germline V gene encodes CDR1 MNHEY and CDR2 SVGAGI. CDR3 length: 15 residues. In regard to this clone: The antigen remains undetermined.

As defined, naive CD8 cells were CD45RO-negative and positively selected for CCR7, with terminally differentiated effector memory CD45RA+ cells excluded. Source study methods: In the immunoSEQ data, sequences were junction-only and lacked quality scores, so filtering differed. Data came from immunoSEQ multiplex PCR; TCRdb stores just in-frame clones and leaves some out. V and J calls and clone size follow that table, whereas D and trimming were derived from the DNA. The sample carries under 2,000,000 clones, approximately 95% recorded once. The chain employs TRBV6-5 and TRBJ2-5, with 7 bases fitting TRBD2. Sequencing input: naive CD8+ T cells sorted from blood. The origin of this receptor is a man between 18 and 35 years old in good health. CDR3 coding DNA: TGTGCCAGCAGCCACGGGGAGGGCGTTGAGGGGACCCAGTACTTC. Protein product: CASSHGEGVEGTQYF.